Following are 23 T cell receptor beta chains from one sample sequenced in a study of cytomegalovirus exposure and HLA in healthy donors. This PCR relied on a set of 60 Vbeta primers and 13 Jbeta primers. The assay was immunoSEQ multiplex PCR, and TCRdb's table has in-frame clones only and misses some. The sample includes about 140,000 clones, over 65% of them seen just once. The sample consisted of PBMCs. These receptors were taken from a female donor in good health and CMV-seronegative.

This clone was found a few times. The gene calls are TRBV4-1 and TRBJ1-1; D is possibly TRBD1 (5 bases). This CDR3 region has 16 residues. Germline-derived CDR1 and CDR2 are MGHRA and YSYEKL. With 1 base removed from V and 0 bases from J, the gap between germline ends came to 12 bases. The DNA for the CDR3 is TGCGCCAGCAGCCAAGCCCCCACAGGCCTGAACACTGAAGCTTTCTTT. Encoded protein: CASSQAPTGLNTEAFF.

The rearrangement uses TRBV27 and TRBJ2-5, with a weak D call TRBD2 (7 bases). V lost 3 bases to trimming and J lost 3 bases, with 11 bases between them. The CDR3 has 14 amino acids. Germline CDR1 MNHEY, CDR2 SMNVEV (reference sequence). The CDR3 DNA is TGTGCCAGCAGTTTCGGGGGGCGGGAAGAGACCCAGTACTTC. Translating gives CASSFGGREETQYF.

The chain is built from TRBV14 and TRBJ2-1; D unresolved. V shed 9 bases and J shed 3 bases, with 18 bases lying between them. Germline V gives CDR1 SGHDN, CDR2 FVKESK. This CDR3 is 15 amino acids long. The CDR3 DNA sequence: TGTGCCAGTCAGCAGAACACCCCGGGCTACAATGAGCAGTTCTTC. Translating gives CASQQNTPGYNEQFF.

V gene TRBV20-1 combines with J gene TRBJ2-2; tentative D call: TRBD2 (6 bases). The V gene's germline CDR1 is DFQATT and CDR2 SNEGSKA (reference sequence). V lost 5 bases to trimming and J lost 9 bases, with 10 bases between them. CDR3 size: 11 residues. CDR3 bases: TGCAGTGCTGAGGAGGGCAGGGAGCTGTTTTTT. Its protein is CSAEEGRELFF.

The gene calls are TRBV2 and TRBJ2-7; D unresolved. V was pared by 7 bases and J by 2 bases, with 15 bases between. Per the germline V gene, CDR1 is SNHLY and CDR2 is FYNNEI. This CDR3 comprises 14 residues. CDR3 amino acids: CASTPETAAYEQYF. The CDR3 coding sequence is TGTGCCAGCACCCCCGAGACTGCTGCCTACGAGCAGTACTTC.

This clone has more than one count but fewer than ten. The rearrangement uses TRBV5-1 and TRBJ2-1, with a tentative D call TRBD2 (5 bases). In germline, CDR1 is SGHRS, CDR2 YFSETQ. This CDR3 region has 16 residues. V was pared by 3 bases and J by 0 bases, with 13 bases between. The CDR3 loop reads CASSSGLTSSYNEQFF. The CDR3 region has the DNA TGCGCCAGCAGCTCCGGACTCACCAGCTCCTACAATGAGCAGTTCTTC.

The chain recombines TRBV27 with TRBJ2-7; TRBD2 agrees at 12 bases. The CDR3 extends over 14 amino acids. Germline CDR1 reads MNHEY; CDR2 reads SMNVEV (reference sequence). Trimming cost V 5 bases and J 4 bases; bases outside gene matches: 3. Here the CDR3 DNA reads TGTGCCAGCAGTATCACTAGCGGGAGGTACGAGCAGTACTTC. Protein sequence: CASSITSGRYEQYF.

CDR3 protein: CASSSPLKTGGWNTEAFF. DNA for the CDR3: TGTGCCAGCAGTTCACCTCTTAAGACAGGGGGCTGGAACACTGAAGCTTTCTTT. The chain links TRBV28 to TRBJ1-1, with TRBD1 matching 10 bases. The germline V gene has CDR1 MDHEN and CDR2 SYDVKM. The V segment lost 4 bases and the J segment 1 base; nucleotides outside the gene matches: 12. This CDR3 contains 18 residues.

This sequence joins TRBV18 and TRBJ1-2, with D perhaps TRBD1 (5 bases). Trimming removed 3 bases at V and 4 bases at J, with 18 bases between. The V gene's germline CDR1 is KGHSH and CDR2 LQKENI. The CDR3 sequence is 16 residues long. Written as DNA, the CDR3 is TGTGCCAGCTCACCGGTGGGGACCGGGGGAGCCTATGGCTACACCTTC. This gives the protein CASSPVGTGGAYGYTF.

The chain recombines TRBV11-2 with TRBJ2-1, with 8 bases that match TRBD2. V was pared by 0 bases and J by 8 bases, with 6 bases of the junction left unmatched. The CDR3 has 15 amino acids. Germline CDR1 is SGHAT and CDR2 is FQNNGV. CDR3 sequence: CASSLELRREDEQFF. The CDR3 DNA reads TGTGCCAGCAGCTTAGAGTTACGGCGGGAGGATGAGCAGTTCTTC.

The V call is TRBV11-2, the J call TRBJ1-4; 7 bases are shared with TRBD1. The V and J ends lost 1 base and 3 bases, in that order; junction bases with no gene match: 5. Looked up from germline, CDR1 is SGHAT and CDR2 is FQNNGV. The CDR3 is 16 amino acids. The CDR3 protein is CASSLGGRGANEKLFF. The CDR3 DNA reads as TGTGCCAGCAGCTTAGGGGGCAGGGGGGCTAATGAAAAACTGTTTTTT.

This clone turned up a few times. This sequence joins TRBV12-5 and TRBJ2-1, with no clear D. The CDR3 has 13 amino acids. Per germline, CDR1 LGHNT and CDR2 FRNRAP. V gave up 1 base and J gave up 7 bases, with 8 bases separating them. The CDR3 region is CASGLDTENEQFF. CDR3 sequence (DNA): TGTGCTAGTGGTTTGGACACAGAAAATGAGCAGTTCTTC.

The sample holds a few counts of this clone. The gene calls are TRBV7-2 and TRBJ1-2; perhaps TRBD1 as D (5 bases). Trimming pared 1 base from V and 1 base from J, leaving 13 bases between. CDR3 length: 16 amino acids. Germline CDR1 SGHTA, CDR2 FQGNSA. CDR3 protein: CASSLGNRSRNYGYTF. The CDR3 nucleotides read TGTGCCAGCAGCTTAGGTAACAGGAGCCGTAACTATGGCTACACCTTC.

This clone was seen a single time. This chain connects TRBV5-1 to TRBJ1-1, with D possibly being TRBD1 (6 bases). The V end was cut by 1 base, the J end by 2 bases, with 9 bases between. CDR1 is SGHRS, CDR2 YFSETQ, per germline. The CDR3 totals 14 residues. The CDR3 coding sequence is TGCGCCAGCAGCTTGACCGGGACAAACACTGAAGCTTTCTTT. It codes for CASSLTGTNTEAFF. The whole variable domain, remainder taken from reference TRBV5-1 and TRBJ1-1, is KAGVTQTPRYLIKTRGQQVTLSCSPISGHRSVSWYQQTPGQGLQFLFEYFSETQRNKGNFPGRFSGRQFSNSRSEMNVSTLELGDSALYLCASSLTGTNTEAFFGQGTRLTVV.

The chain recombines TRBV28 with TRBJ2-3; 9 nucleotides line up with TRBD1. The junction had 11 bases not matched to a gene; V was cut back by 4 bases and J by 0 bases. CDR3 size: 18 residues. From germline, CDR1 is MDHEN and CDR2 SYDVKM. CDR3 sequence reads: CASSYHRPGQGSTDTQYF. The CDR3 DNA sequence: TGTGCCAGCAGTTACCACCGCCCGGGACAGGGAAGCACAGATACGCAGTATTTT.

The chain joins TRBV6-5 to TRBJ1-5; the match to TRBD1 covers 9 bases. CDR1 is MNHEY, CDR2 SVGAGI, per germline. The CDR3 runs 15 residues. J was trimmed by 5 bases and V by 2 bases; bases with no gene match: 4. The CDR3 bases are TGTGCCAGCAGTTACGCCGGGACAGGGTATCAGCCCCAGCATTTT. It codes for CASSYAGTGYQPQHF.

This clone occurred once. This chain links TRBV7-8 with TRBJ2-7; TRBD2 agrees at 7 bases. Trimming at V came to 0 bases and at J to 3 bases, leaving 2 bases not matched to a gene. The V gene's germline CDR1 is SGHVS and CDR2 FQNEAQ. CDR3 size: 14 residues. The CDR3 DNA reads TGTGCCAGCAGCTTAGCGGGGGGGGGCTACGAGCAGTACTTC. Amino acids: CASSLAGGGYEQYF. The whole variable domain, remainder taken from reference TRBV7-8 and TRBJ2-7, is GAGVSQSPRYKVAKRGQDVALRCDPISGHVSLFWYQQALGQGPEFLTYFQNEAQLDKSGLPSDRFFAERPEGSVSTLKIQRTQQEDSAVYLCASSLAGGGYEQYFGPGTRLTVT.

The chain joins TRBV9 to TRBJ2-7; TRBD1 is a possible D gene (5 bases). The CDR3 is 14 amino acids. V lost 0 bases to trimming and J lost 4 bases, with 11 bases between them. Germline V CDR1 and CDR2: SGDLS, YYNGEE. This CDR3 reads CASSVEGQGYEQYF. The CDR3 bases are TGTGCCAGCAGCGTAGAAGGGCAGGGTTACGAGCAGTACTTC. Full variable domain (outside the CDR3, taken from reference TRBV9 and TRBJ2-7): DSGVTQTPKHLITATGQRVTLRCSPRSGDLSVYWYQQSLDQGLQFLIQYYNGEERAKGNILERFSAQQFPDLHSELNLSSLELGDSALYFCASSVEGQGYEQYFGPGTRLTVT.

The chain uses TRBV19 and TRBJ2-3; unclear D gene. Trimming stripped 5 bases from V and 6 bases from J, with 12 bases between. The CDR3 has 13 residues. Germline values: CDR1 LNHDA, CDR2 SQIVND (reference sequence). CDR3 residues: CASSARYADTQYF. CDR3 nucleotides: TGTGCCAGTAGTGCCCGTTATGCGGATACGCAGTATTTT.

The chain joins TRBV7-9 to TRBJ1-1; a possible D gene is TRBD1 (6 bases). Germline values: CDR1 SEHNR, CDR2 FQNEAQ (reference sequence). This CDR3 spans 16 amino acids. V lost 4 bases to trimming and J lost 4 bases, with 19 bases between them. As DNA, the CDR3 is TGTGCCAGCAGCTCGGGCGGGGGCCAGCCCTCCACTGAAGCTTTCTTT. Translated: CASSSGGGQPSTEAFF. The whole variable domain, filled in from reference TRBV7-9 and TRBJ1-1, reads DTGVSQNPRHKITKRGQNVTFRCDPISEHNRLYWYRQTLGQGPEFLTYFQNEAQLEKSRLLSDRFSAERPKGSFSTLEIQRTEQGDSAMYLCASSSGGGQPSTEAFFGQGTRLTVV.

This clone was recorded a few times. The chain carries TRBV4-1 and TRBJ2-3; no firm D call. Deletions cut 1 base from V and 0 bases from J, with 17 bases between. The CDR3 spans 18 residues. Germline V gene lookup returns CDR1 MGHRA and CDR2 YSYEKL. CDR3 sequence reads: CASSQVGKGGSSTDTQYF. The CDR3 DNA follows: TGCGCCAGCAGCCAAGTTGGTAAAGGCGGATCTAGCACAGATACGCAGTATTTT.

This rearrangement joins TRBV6-5 to TRBJ2-2, with a tentative D call TRBD1 (5 bases). Germline assignment: CDR1 MNHEY and CDR2 SVGAGI. This CDR3 contains 14 residues. Between the trimmed V and J ends, which lost 4 bases and 4 bases, there was a span of 10 bases. CDR3 coding DNA: TGTGCCAGCAGTTCCAGGGAAGGCACCGGGGAGCTGTTTTTT. The encoded protein is CASSSREGTGELFF.

The chain is built from TRBV7-8 and TRBJ2-3, with D possibly TRBD1 on 6 matching bases. V was cut by 5 bases and J by 0 bases, with 27 bases left in between. The CDR3 contains 20 residues. Germline loops: CDR1 SGHVS, CDR2 FQNEAQ. The CDR3 region is CASSPSKGFLDRRSTDTQYF. CDR3 DNA: TGTGCCAGCAGCCCATCAAAGGGGTTTTTGGACAGAAGGAGCACAGATACGCAGTATTTT.